The T cell receptor (beta chain) described here comes from a study of beta chain features in type 1 diabetes. The study reverse transcribed the entire isolated RNA, so it sequenced expressed TCRB transcripts. The study sequenced naive, central memory and regulatory T cell samples to an average of around 3.5 million reads. Only in-frame clones appear in the TCRdb table, and some are missing; sequencing was by immunoSEQ multiplex PCR. Among 500,000 to 700,000 clones listed, 15% to 17% were seen once. About this clone itself: Its specificity is not known.

Via the markers CD45RO/CCR7/CD25/CD127/CD95/CD27, stem cell-like memory, regulatory, central memory and naive CD4+ cells were sorted. Findings of the study overall: Shortening that was moderate but significant affected the TCRB CDR3s of Type 1 diabetes patients in all four CD4+ subsets. For patients, the naive, central memory and Treg TCRB repertoires appeared more alike than for healthy donors.

The CDR3 spans 20 residues. The trim removed 2 bases at V and 9 bases at J, leaving 23 bases unmatched. Germline V lookup: CDR1 LNHNV, CDR2 YYDKDF (reference sequence). Sequencing was performed on naive CD4+ T cells from blood. The clonotype comes from a man between 18 and 29 years old in good health. The V and J genes are TRBV15 and TRBJ2-1; 9 nucleotides line up with TRBD2. The CDR3 nucleotides read TGTGCCACCAGCAGACCGAGGCTAGCGGGGTACCGGACAGGCAGCGCTGAGCAGTTCTTC. It is translated as CATSRPRLAGYRTGSAEQFF.